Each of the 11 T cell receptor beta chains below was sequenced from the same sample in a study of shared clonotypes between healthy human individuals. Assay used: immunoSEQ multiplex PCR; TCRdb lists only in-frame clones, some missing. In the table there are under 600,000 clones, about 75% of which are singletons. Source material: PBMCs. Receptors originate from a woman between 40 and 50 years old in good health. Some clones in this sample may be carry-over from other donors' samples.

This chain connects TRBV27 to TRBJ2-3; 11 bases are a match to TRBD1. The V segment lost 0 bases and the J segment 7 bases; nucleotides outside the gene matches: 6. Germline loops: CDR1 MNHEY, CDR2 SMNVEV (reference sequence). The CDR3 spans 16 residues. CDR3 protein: CASSLSDRGRPNTQYF. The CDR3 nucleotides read TGTGCCAGCAGTTTATCGGACAGGGGGCGACCCAATACGCAGTATTTT.

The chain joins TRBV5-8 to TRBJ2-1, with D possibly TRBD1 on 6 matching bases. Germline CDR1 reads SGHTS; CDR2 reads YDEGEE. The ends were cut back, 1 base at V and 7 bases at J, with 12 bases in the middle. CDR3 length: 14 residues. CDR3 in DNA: TGTGCCAGCAGCTTGCACGCTAGGGGGAATGAGCAGTTCTTC. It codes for CASSLHARGNEQFF. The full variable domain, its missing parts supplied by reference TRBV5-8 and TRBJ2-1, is EAGVTQSPTHLIKTRGQQATLRCSPISGHTSVYWYQQALGLGLQFLLWYDEGEERNRGNFPPRFSGRQFPNYSSELNVNALELEDSALYLCASSLHARGNEQFFGPGTRLTVL.

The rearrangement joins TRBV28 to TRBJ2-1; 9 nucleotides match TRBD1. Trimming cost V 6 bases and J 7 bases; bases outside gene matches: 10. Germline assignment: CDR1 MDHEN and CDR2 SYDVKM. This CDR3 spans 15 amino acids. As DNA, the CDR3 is TGTGCCAGCAGACACACAGGGGGCGCGGGTAATGAGCAGTTCTTC. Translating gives CASRHTGGAGNEQFF.

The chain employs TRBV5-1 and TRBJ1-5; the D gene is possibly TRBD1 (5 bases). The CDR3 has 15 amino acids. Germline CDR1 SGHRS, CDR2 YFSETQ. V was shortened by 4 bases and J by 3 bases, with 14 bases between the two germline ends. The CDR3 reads CASSALGAINQPQHF. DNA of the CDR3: TGCGCCAGCAGCGCCTTAGGGGCAATCAATCAGCCCCAGCATTTT.

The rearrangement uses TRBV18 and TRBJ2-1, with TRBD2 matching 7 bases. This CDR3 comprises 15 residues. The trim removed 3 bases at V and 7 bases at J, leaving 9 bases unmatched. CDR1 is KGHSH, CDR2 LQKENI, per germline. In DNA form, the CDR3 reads TGTGCCAGCTCACCTCGGGCTAGCGGATTAAATGAGCAGTTCTTC. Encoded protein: CASSPRASGLNEQFF.

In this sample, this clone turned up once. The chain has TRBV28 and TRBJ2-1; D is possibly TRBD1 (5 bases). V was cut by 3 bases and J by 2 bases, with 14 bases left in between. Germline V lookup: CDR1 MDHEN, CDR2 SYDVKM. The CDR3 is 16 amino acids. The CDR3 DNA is TGTGCCAGCAGTTTCCGCCGACAGCTCCCCTACAATGAGCAGTTCTTC. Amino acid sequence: CASSFRRQLPYNEQFF.

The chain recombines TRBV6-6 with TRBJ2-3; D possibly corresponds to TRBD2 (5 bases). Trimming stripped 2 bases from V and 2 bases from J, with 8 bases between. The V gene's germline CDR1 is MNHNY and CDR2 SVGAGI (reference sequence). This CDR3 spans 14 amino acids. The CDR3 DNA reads TGTGCCAGCAGTTACAGGGAGCCCACAGATACGCAGTATTTT. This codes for CASSYREPTDTQYF.

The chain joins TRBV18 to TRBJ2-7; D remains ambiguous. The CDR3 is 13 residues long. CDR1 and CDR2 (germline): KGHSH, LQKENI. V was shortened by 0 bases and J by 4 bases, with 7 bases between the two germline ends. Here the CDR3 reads CASSPPGVYEQYF. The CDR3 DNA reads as TGTGCCAGCTCACCACCGGGCGTATACGAGCAGTACTTC. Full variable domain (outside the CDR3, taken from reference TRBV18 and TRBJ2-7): NAGVMQNPRHLVRRRGQEARLRCSPMKGHSHVYWYRQLPEEGLKFMVYLQKENIIDESGMPKERFSAEFPKEGPSILRIQQVVRGDSAAYFCASSPPGVYEQYFGPGTRLTVT.

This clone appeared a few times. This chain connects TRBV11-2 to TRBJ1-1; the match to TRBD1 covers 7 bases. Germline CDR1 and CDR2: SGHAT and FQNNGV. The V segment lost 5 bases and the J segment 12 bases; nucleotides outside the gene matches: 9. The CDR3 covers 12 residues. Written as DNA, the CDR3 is TGTGCCAGCAGCCTGAACAGGGGCCCGACTTTCTTT. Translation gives CASSLNRGPTFF.

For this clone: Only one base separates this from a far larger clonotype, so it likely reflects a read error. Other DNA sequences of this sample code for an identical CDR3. The chain's CDR3 is CASSPSGPGIDYTF. CDR3 nucleotides: TGTGCCAGCAGTCCATCTGGGCCAGGGATTGACTACACCTTC. The chain recombines TRBV9 with TRBJ1-2; the D gene is possibly TRBD1 (5 bases). Looked up from germline, CDR1 is SGDLS and CDR2 is YYNGEE. With 5 bases removed from V and 10 bases from J, the gap between germline ends came to 21 bases. The CDR3 loop spans 14 amino acids.

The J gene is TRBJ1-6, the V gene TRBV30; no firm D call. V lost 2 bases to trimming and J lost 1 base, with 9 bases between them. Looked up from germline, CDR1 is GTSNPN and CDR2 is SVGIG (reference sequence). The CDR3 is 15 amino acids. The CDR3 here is CAWSSLGSYNSPLHF. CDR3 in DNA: TGTGCCTGGAGTTCTTTGGGGTCCTATAATTCACCCCTCCACTTT.